The 14 T cell receptor beta chains in this list originate from one sample, sequenced in a study of blood T cell repertoires in COVID-19. Some clones are missing from TCRdb's copy, which holds only in-frame ones; the method was immunoSEQ multiplex PCR. The table lists 250,000 to 350,000 clones, 87% of them singletons. Sequenced sample: peripheral blood. These receptors originate from a woman aged 50 to 65 who had recovered from COVID-19.

The chain uses TRBV7-8 and TRBJ2-7; 8 bases are shared with TRBD2. Germline CDR1 reads SGHVS; CDR2 reads FQNEAQ. The CDR3 has 14 residues. J gave up 5 bases and V 5 bases, and 8 bases lay outside the gene matches. The CDR3 loop is CASSPSGRAHEQYF. The CDR3, as DNA: TGTGCCAGCAGCCCCAGCGGGAGAGCCCACGAGCAGTACTTC.

This rearrangement joins TRBV4-3 to TRBJ1-1, with D unresolved. The germline V gene has CDR1 LGHNA and CDR2 YSLEER. The CDR3 runs 16 residues. V lost 1 base, J lost 4 bases, and 16 bases lay in between. For the CDR3, the DNA is TGCGCCAGCAGCCAAGTGCCTTCTCTAGGTGGCACTGAAGCTTTCTTT. As protein: CASSQVPSLGGTEAFF.

This chain uses TRBV7-9 with TRBJ2-6; unclear D gene. Germline CDR1 reads SEHNR; CDR2 reads FQNEAQ (reference sequence). The CDR3 contains 15 residues. Trimming removed 1 base from V and 0 bases from J, with 4 bases in between. The CDR3 DNA follows: TGTGCCAGCAGCTTAGTAGTCTCTGGGGCCAACGTCCTGACTTTC. Encoded protein: CASSLVVSGANVLTF.

This clone was counted once. Other DNA sequences in the sample encode the same CDR3. CDR3 sequence: CASKTGLGGNTIYF. CDR3 nucleotides: TGTGCCAGCAAGACGGGACTCGGAGGAAACACCATATATTTT. This chain connects TRBV6-6 to TRBJ1-3; weak D call: TRBD1 (5 bases). Trimming stripped 7 bases from V and 4 bases from J, with 14 bases between. The length of the CDR3 is 14 residues. From germline, CDR1 is MNHNY and CDR2 SVGAGI (reference sequence).

This CDR3 is CASSVGGQGSEQYF. The DNA of the CDR3 is TGTGCCAGCAGCGTGGGAGGACAGGGCTCCGAGCAGTACTTC. The chain recombines TRBV9 with TRBJ2-7, with 8 nucleotides matching TRBD1. V was pared by 2 bases and J by 6 bases, with 7 bases of the junction left unmatched. The CDR3 contains 14 residues. CDR1 is SGDLS and CDR2 is YYNGEE in the germline V gene.

The chain is built from TRBV18 and TRBJ2-5; tentatively, D is TRBD2 (5 bases). CDR1 KGHSH and CDR2 LQKENI come from the germline V gene. V lost 6 bases, J lost 0 bases, and 8 bases lay in between. There are 13 residues in the CDR3. CDR3 sequence: CASSPGNQETQYF. CDR3 coding DNA: TGTGCCAGCTCCCCCGGGAACCAAGAGACCCAGTACTTC.

J is TRBJ2-5 and V is TRBV9, with D perhaps TRBD2 (6 bases). CDR3 length: 14 amino acids. The germline CDR1 and CDR2 sequences are SGDLS and YYNGEE. The germline V and J ends were trimmed by 0 bases and 5 bases, with 11 bases remaining between them. This chain's CDR3 is CASSVGREWETQYF. DNA for the CDR3: TGTGCCAGCAGCGTAGGGAGGGAATGGGAGACCCAGTACTTC.

The genes are TRBV12-5 and TRBJ2-7, with TRBD1 matching over 9 bases. Per germline, CDR1 LGHNT and CDR2 FRNRAP. CDR3 length: 14 amino acids. The ends lost 6 bases at V and 2 bases at J; junction bases unmatched: 5. As DNA, the CDR3 is TGTGCTAGTGGCCTGGGACAGGGAACCTACGAGCAGTACTTC. Translation: CASGLGQGTYEQYF.

The chain recombines TRBV27 with TRBJ1-2; D perhaps matches TRBD1 (5 bases). This CDR3 is built from 12 residues. From germline, CDR1 is MNHEY and CDR2 SMNVEV (reference sequence). V was clipped by 10 bases and J by 8 bases, with 17 bases between them. The CDR3 nucleotides read TGTGCCACCCAGACGGGGGGTAGCGGCTACACCTTC. It translates to CATQTGGSGYTF.

The chain is built from TRBV7-8 and TRBJ1-2; weak D call: TRBD1 (6 bases). CDR1 SGHVS and CDR2 FQNEAQ come from the germline V gene. Deletions cut 5 bases from V and 0 bases from J, with 16 bases between. This CDR3 has 16 amino acids. CDR3 protein: CASSPQHRAANYGYTF. Here the CDR3 DNA reads TGTGCCAGCAGCCCCCAGCACAGGGCCGCTAACTATGGCTACACCTTC. Filled out from reference TRBV7-8 and TRBJ1-2, the complete variable domain reads GAGVSQSPRYKVAKRGQDVALRCDPISGHVSLFWYQQALGQGPEFLTYFQNEAQLDKSGLPSDRFFAERPEGSVSTLKIQRTQQEDSAVYLCASSPQHRAANYGYTFGSGTRLTVV.

The chain joins TRBV6-6 to TRBJ1-5; D gene unclear. The germline CDR1 and CDR2 sequences are MNHNY and SVGAGI (reference sequence). Between the trimmed V and J ends, which lost 5 bases and 11 bases, there was a span of 25 bases. The CDR3 consists of 16 residues. CDR3 sequence: CASSPRTEILRETQHF. As DNA, the CDR3 is TGTGCCAGCAGTCCCAGGACGGAGATCCTCCGGGAGACCCAGCATTTT.

The genes are TRBV12-5 and TRBJ2-5; a possible D gene is TRBD2 (5 bases). Deletions cut 7 bases from V and 5 bases from J, with 20 bases between. Germline assignment: CDR1 LGHNT and CDR2 FRNRAP. The CDR3 length is 15 residues. CDR3 in amino acids: CASARDTALGETQYF. CDR3 nucleotide sequence: TGTGCTAGTGCCCGGGATACCGCCCTCGGGGAGACCCAGTACTTC.

The chain combines TRBV6-5 with TRBJ2-1; D remains ambiguous. The CDR3 sequence is 14 residues long. Trimming pared 5 bases from V and 0 bases from J, leaving 8 bases between. Germline values: CDR1 MNHEY, CDR2 SVGAGI. CDR3 sequence (DNA): TGTGCCAGCAGTCGGCGGAGCTCCTACAATGAGCAGTTCTTC. Translation gives CASSRRSSYNEQFF.

The count of this clone is one. V gene TRBV6-5 combines with J gene TRBJ2-5, with TRBD1 matching over 8 bases. This CDR3 comprises 13 residues. V lost 6 bases, J lost 4 bases, and 4 bases stayed unmatched. Germline CDR1 MNHEY, CDR2 SVGAGI. The CDR3 region has the DNA TGTGCCAGCAGCCGACAGGGGACAGAGACCCAGTACTTC. Its protein is CASSRQGTETQYF.